The present T cell receptor (beta chain) was sequenced within a study of response to subunit inactivated influenza vaccine. Study-wide results and limits: Authors suggested few new T cells are recruited by each seasonal influenza vaccination.

In TCRdb, the RT-PCR reads were re-called with MiXCR into one record per CDR3 protein. This sample yields 650,000 to 700,000 distinct CDR3 sequences, of which about a sixth are seen a single time; around a tenth belongs to the top ten. This CDR3 has 14 residues. With V trimmed by 1 base and J by 5 bases, 4 bases remained unmatched. This clonotype was counted many times. Its antigen is still unknown. The specimen was PBMCs from blood, collected 11 to 12 days after vaccination. This TCR was recovered from a man aged 45-65 years who received an inactivated influenza vaccine. The J gene is TRBJ2-5, the V gene TRBV12-3 or TRBV12-4; 7 nucleotides match TRBD1. The CDR3 spells CASSLGQGEETQYF. CDR3 nucleotide sequence: TGTGCCAGCAGTTTAGGACAGGGTGAGGAGACCCAGTACTTC.